This T cell receptor beta chain was recovered during a study of Ad26.COV2.S vaccination and SARS-CoV-2 variants. Overall study findings and caveats: After vaccination, reports described spike-specific CD8+ and CD4+ T cell responses as showing substantial breadth.

Described treatment: around 19 received Ad26.COV2.S at low or high dose, single or two shots; several received placebo; per-sample allocation not given. Day 63 following the first vaccine or placebo injection was when the samples were taken. An adult aged 18-55 years in Boston served as the donor. As concerns this clone: The antigen remains unidentified.

V shed 4 bases, J shed 5 bases, and the junction held 4 bases outside the gene matches. Looked up from germline, CDR1 is SGHDT and CDR2 is YYEEEE. This CDR3 region has 15 residues. TCRdb's table, derived via immunoSEQ multiplex PCR, lists solely in-frame clones and lacks some. The sample has over 400,000 clones, roughly 90% seen once. The sample in question was peripheral blood, obtained in a trial of Ad26.COV2.S vaccine versus placebo. The rearrangement joins TRBV5-6 to TRBJ1-5; TRBD1 aligns across 12 bases. This TCR was sampled from a person between 18 and 59 years old who received the Ad26.COV2.S COVID-19 vaccine or a placebo. CDR3 nucleotides: TGTGCCAGCAGCATCCGGGACAGGGGGCATCAGCCCCAGCATTTT. Its protein is CASSIRDRGHQPQHF.